The next 27 T cell receptor beta chains were all read from a single sample in a study of blood T cell repertoires in COVID-19. Sequenced by immunoSEQ multiplex PCR; TCRdb stores in-frame clones only, minus some. Of some 180,000 clones in the sample, more than 70% are singletons; the top ten hold approximately 19%. Material for sequencing was peripheral blood. These receptors came from a woman in her sixties or seventies who had recovered from COVID-19.

This rearrangement joins TRBV9 to TRBJ2-1; D may be TRBD1 (5 bases). The CDR3 extends over 13 amino acids. V gave up 0 bases and J gave up 10 bases, with 11 bases separating them. Germline-derived CDR1 and CDR2 are SGDLS and YYNGEE. In nucleotides, the CDR3 is TGTGCCAGCAGCGTAGGGGGCCTCGGGGAGCAGTTCTTC. Translation: CASSVGGLGEQFF.

The table lists this clone with a count of one. The chain couples TRBV18 to TRBJ1-4; 7 bases line up with TRBD1. Unmatched junction bases numbered 6, after V lost 6 bases and J lost 8 bases. The CDR3 extends over 13 amino acids. CDR1 KGHSH and CDR2 LQKENI come from the germline V gene. The CDR3 DNA reads as TGTGCCAGCTCCACCAGGGGGGCCGAAAAACTGTTTTTT. Its protein product is CASSTRGAEKLFF. Filled out from reference TRBV18 and TRBJ1-4, the complete variable domain reads NAGVMQNPRHLVRRRGQEARLRCSPMKGHSHVYWYRQLPEEGLKFMVYLQKENIIDESGMPKERFSAEFPKEGPSILRIQQVVRGDSAAYFCASSTRGAEKLFFGSGTQLSVL.

The CDR3 sequence: CASSMGWRTVNEKLFF. CDR3 nucleotide sequence: TGTGCCAGTAGTATGGGGTGGCGGACAGTTAATGAAAAACTGTTTTTT. The chain is built from TRBV19 and TRBJ1-4; a possible D gene is TRBD1 (6 bases). The CDR3 covers 16 residues. The germline V gene has CDR1 LNHDA and CDR2 SQIVND (reference sequence). V lost 3 bases and J lost 4, with 15 bases in between.

The chain employs TRBV6-5 and TRBJ1-1; TRBD1 matches 7 bases. The CDR3 runs to 14 residues. The germline gives CDR1 MNHEY, CDR2 SVGAGI. The V segment lost 7 bases and the J segment 6 bases; nucleotides outside the gene matches: 11. The CDR3 sequence: CASTRGDPGAEAFF. CDR3 sequence (DNA): TGTGCCAGCACCAGGGGGGACCCGGGGGCTGAAGCTTTCTTT.

This clone has just one count. The chain combines TRBV11-2 with TRBJ2-7; 11 bases agree with TRBD1. This CDR3 has 18 amino acids. Trimming cost V 1 base and J 2 bases; bases outside gene matches: 10. Germline CDR1 is SGHAT and CDR2 is FQNNGV. The CDR3 coding sequence is TGTGCCAGCAGCTTAGGACGGGGGGGACAGGGGGTTCCCTACGAGCAGTACTTC. Its translation is CASSLGRGGQGVPYEQYF. The full variable domain, rest sourced from reference TRBV11-2 and TRBJ2-7, is EAGVAQSPRYKIIEKRQSVAFWCNPISGHATLYWYQQILGQGPKLLIQFQNNGVVDDSQLPKDRFSAERLKGVDSTLKIQPAKLEDSAVYLCASSLGRGGQGVPYEQYFGPGTRLTVT.

The rearrangement uses TRBV24-1 and TRBJ1-2; the match to TRBD1 covers 9 bases. The CDR3 runs 16 residues. V lost 3 bases and J lost 2; bases outside the gene matches: 6. Germline loops: CDR1 KGHDR, CDR2 SFDVKD. The chain's CDR3 is CATSDPRDRANYGYTF. CDR3 bases: TGTGCCACCAGTGATCCCCGGGACAGGGCCAACTATGGCTACACCTTC.

The chain combines TRBV19 with TRBJ1-1, with 9 bases matching TRBD1. This CDR3 comprises 15 residues. The germline CDR1 and CDR2 sequences are LNHDA and SQIVND (reference sequence). The V gene end was trimmed by 10 bases and the J gene end by 4 bases; junction bases not matched to a gene: 13. The CDR3 spells CATNPRDRVGTEAFF. CDR3 DNA: TGTGCCACCAACCCCCGGGACAGGGTTGGCACTGAAGCTTTCTTT.

This chain uses TRBV4-3 with TRBJ1-4; 7 nucleotides line up with TRBD1. Germline-derived CDR1 and CDR2 are LGHNA and YSLEER. This CDR3 spans 17 amino acids. After removal of 0 bases from V and 7 bases from J, the junction contained 11 bases not matched to a gene. CDR3 DNA sequence: TGCGCCAGCAGCCAAGAGGGCGGGGACAGATGGGGTGAAAAACTGTTTTTT. It specifies CASSQEGGDRWGEKLFF.

The chain couples TRBV7-3 to TRBJ2-1; the match to TRBD2 covers 12 bases. Germline V gene sequence: CDR1 SGHTA, CDR2 FQGTGA. The junction had 9 bases not matched to a gene; V was cut back by 2 bases and J by 7 bases. The CDR3 loop spans 17 amino acids. The CDR3 spells CASSLRASGRAGNEQFF. The CDR3 region has the DNA TGTGCCAGCAGCTTACGGGCTAGCGGGAGGGCCGGGAATGAGCAGTTCTTC.

The chain uses TRBV9 and TRBJ2-1; TRBD2 agrees at 7 bases. Per germline, CDR1 SGDLS and CDR2 YYNGEE. CDR3 length: 14 residues. The J segment lost 4 bases and the V segment lost 0 bases, leaving 1 base of the junction unmatched. The DNA of the CDR3 is TGTGCCAGCAGCGTAGGGGGGGGGTACAATGAGCAGTTCTTC. Translated: CASSVGGGYNEQFF.

The CDR3 nucleotides read TGCGCCAGCAGCTTGGGGGGGACTAGCGTTCCAGATACGCAGTATTTT. Translating gives CASSLGGTSVPDTQYF. V gene TRBV5-1 combines with J gene TRBJ2-3, with 10 nucleotides matching TRBD2. V lost 0 bases, J lost 4 bases, and 5 bases stayed unmatched. The CDR3 extends over 16 amino acids. From germline, CDR1 is SGHRS and CDR2 YFSETQ.

On this clone itself: One end of the junction varies from germline; a read error may be responsible. CDR3 region: CASSQAGQPHF. The CDR3 bases are TGTGCCAGCAGCCAAGCCGGACAGCCCCACTTC. The chain is built from TRBV3-1 (or the pseudogene TRBV3-2) and TRBJ1-2; D is possibly TRBD1 (6 bases). Germline lookup yields CDR1 LGHDT and CDR2 YNNKEL (reference sequence). This CDR3 spans 11 amino acids.

V and J are TRBV7-9 and TRBJ1-6, with D possibly being TRBD1 (5 bases). Germline CDR1 reads SEHNR; CDR2 reads FQNEAQ (reference sequence). CDR3 size: 15 residues. Trimming left V 5 bases short and J 6 bases short, with 14 bases between. The CDR3 DNA is TGTGCCAGCAGCCCGGGGGGGGTAGGTAATTCACCCCTCCACTTT. This sequence encodes CASSPGGVGNSPLHF.

The V gene is TRBV25-1, the J gene TRBJ1-1, with D perhaps matching TRBD1 (6 bases). Trimming stripped 1 base from V and 4 bases from J, with 13 bases between. This CDR3 is built from 15 residues. The germline V gene encodes CDR1 MGHDK and CDR2 SYGVNS. The CDR3 reads CASSESGRGFTEAFF. The CDR3 DNA reads as TGTGCCAGCAGTGAATCGGGCAGGGGCTTCACTGAAGCTTTCTTT.

The V gene is TRBV25-1, the J gene TRBJ2-3; D may be TRBD1 (5 bases). Germline loops: CDR1 MGHDK, CDR2 SYGVNS. The V gene lost 6 bases and the J gene lost 0 bases, with 10 bases spanning the gap. The CDR3 is made up of 14 amino acids. The CDR3 is CASRRQTSTDTQYF. Here the CDR3 DNA reads TGTGCCAGCAGGCGACAGACTAGCACAGATACGCAGTATTTT.

The CDR3 region is CASTLDRTNYGYTF. As DNA, the CDR3 is TGTGCCAGCACCCTAGACAGGACTAACTATGGCTACACCTTC. The V gene is TRBV6-5, the J gene TRBJ1-2, with D tentatively TRBD1 (6 bases). The V end was cut by 7 bases, the J end by 0 bases, with 12 bases between. The CDR3 spans 14 residues. Germline V gives CDR1 MNHEY, CDR2 SVGAGI.

This chain connects TRBV18 to TRBJ2-3; 8 bases are shared with TRBD2. Germline lookup yields CDR1 KGHSH and CDR2 LQKENI. This CDR3 contains 14 residues. V was pared by 3 bases and J by 4 bases, with 3 bases of the junction left unmatched. The CDR3 sequence is CASSPWTSSDTQYF. For the CDR3, the DNA is TGTGCCAGCTCACCTTGGACTAGCTCAGATACGCAGTATTTT. Combining the CDR3 with reference TRBV18 and TRBJ2-3 gives the whole variable domain NAGVMQNPRHLVRRRGQEARLRCSPMKGHSHVYWYRQLPEEGLKFMVYLQKENIIDESGMPKERFSAEFPKEGPSILRIQQVVRGDSAAYFCASSPWTSSDTQYFGPGTRLTVL.

V gene TRBV5-4 combines with J gene TRBJ1-1, with TRBD1 as a possible D gene (6 bases). CDR3 length: 14 amino acids. Trimming removed 4 bases at V and 5 bases at J, with 15 bases between. Germline CDR1 SGHNT, CDR2 YYREEE (reference sequence). The DNA for the CDR3 is TGTGCCAGCAGCCTGAGGGACACGCTGACTGAAGCTTTCTTT. It yields the protein CASSLRDTLTEAFF.

The chain is built from TRBV20-1 and TRBJ2-5; no reliable D call. The CDR3 consists of 11 residues. Germline CDR1 is DFQATT and CDR2 is SNEGSKA (reference sequence). Between the trimmed V and J ends, which lost 6 bases and 5 bases, there was a span of 10 bases. This CDR3 reads CSASMRETQYF. The DNA of the CDR3 is TGCAGTGCCTCGATGCGGGAGACCCAGTACTTC.

The chain joins TRBV27 to TRBJ2-1; 7 positions agree with TRBD2. Germline V gene data show CDR1 as MNHEY and CDR2 as SMNVEV (reference sequence). There are 15 residues in the CDR3. Trimming took 5 bases from V and 0 from J; bases not matched to a gene: 4. CDR3 bases: TGTGCCAGCAGTCCACTAGCGTCCTCCTACAATGAGCAGTTCTTC. Translating gives CASSPLASSYNEQFF.

The J gene is TRBJ2-2, the V gene TRBV2; 7 nucleotides line up with TRBD1. Trimming removed 8 bases from V and 7 bases from J; junction bases left unmatched: 7. CDR1 is SNHLY, CDR2 FYNNEI, per germline. The CDR3 loop spans 13 amino acids. CDR3 bases: TGTGCCAGCGGGACAGAGGTCGGCGGGGAGCTGTTTTTT. Translated, it gives CASGTEVGGELFF.

This clone was recorded only once. The rearrangement uses TRBV19 and TRBJ2-3; D call uncertain. The germline CDR1 and CDR2 sequences are LNHDA and SQIVND (reference sequence). The V gene lost 5 bases and the J gene lost 0 bases, with 6 bases spanning the gap. The CDR3 extends over 13 amino acids. CDR3 loop: CASSLQSTDTQYF. CDR3 DNA: TGTGCCAGTAGTCTACAGAGCACAGATACGCAGTATTTT.

The chain couples TRBV29-1 to TRBJ2-1; tentative D call: TRBD2 (5 bases). The CDR3 runs 15 residues. Germline V CDR1 and CDR2: SQVTM, ANQGSEA. Trimming took 7 bases from V and 0 from J, leaving 16 bases between them. The CDR3, as DNA: TGCAGCGCCTCCCCACTAGGATCCTCCTACAATGAGCAGTTCTTC. Its translation is CSASPLGSSYNEQFF.

The chain links TRBV7-2 to TRBJ1-1, with TRBD1 matching over 8 bases. The CDR3 consists of 16 residues. Trimming at V came to 5 bases and at J to 7 bases, leaving 15 bases not matched to a gene. Germline values: CDR1 SGHTA, CDR2 FQGNSA. CDR3 in DNA: TGTGCCAGCAGCCTGAGGTCAGGGGGCGGATTGGGTGAAGCTTTCTTT. It is translated as CASSLRSGGGLGEAFF.

This rearrangement joins TRBV5-1 to TRBJ2-2; a possible D gene is TRBD2 (6 bases). Trimming took off 1 base at V and 6 bases at J, with 16 bases between the two ends. The CDR3 spans 16 residues. In germline, CDR1 is SGHRS, CDR2 YFSETQ. DNA for the CDR3: TGCGCCAGCAGCTTGATCTGGGAGGTAGAGGCCGGGGAGCTGTTTTTT. The encoded protein is CASSLIWEVEAGELFF.

The CDR3 nucleotides read TGTGCCAGCAGTTACGGAGGGGCCTCTGGGTATGGCTACACCTTC. Its translation: CASSYGGASGYGYTF. This chain connects TRBV6-2 or TRBV6-3 to TRBJ1-2; D is possibly TRBD1 (5 bases). Per the germline V gene, CDR1 is MNHEY and CDR2 is SVGEGT. This CDR3 comprises 15 residues. Trimming pared 2 bases from V and 5 bases from J, leaving 15 bases between.

The V call is TRBV15, the J call TRBJ1-2; D perhaps matches TRBD1 (5 bases). V was pared by 5 bases and J by 8 bases, with 9 bases between. Germline V gives CDR1 LNHNV, CDR2 YYDKDF (reference sequence). The CDR3 sequence is 11 residues long. CDR3: CATSWRGGYTF. CDR3 DNA sequence: TGTGCCACCAGCTGGCGGGGCGGCTACACCTTC.